Given below is one T cell receptor beta chain in context. Germline V CDR1 and CDR2: MNHEY, SVGAGI. Trimming shortened V by 7 bases and J by 2 bases, and 13 bases separated the two germline ends. The CDR3 covers 14 residues. This sample was included in a study of technical replicates of blood from several donors. Produced via immunoSEQ multiplex PCR; TCRdb's table is partial and in-frame only. The sample contains about 80,000 clones, around 94% of which appear only once. This chain connects TRBV6-5 to TRBJ2-3, with D possibly TRBD1 on 6 matching bases. The source is a human donor in good health. Sequenced material: T cells isolated from PBMCs. The CDR3 coding sequence is TGTGCCAGCATGGGGCAGGGGAACACAGATACGCAGTATTTT. Its translation is CASMGQGNTDTQYF.